This record covers a single T cell receptor beta chain. Its cognate antigen has yet to be identified. No per-base quality is available; no much larger clone lies one base away. Relative to germline, V is 3 bases shorter and J is 10 bases shorter, with 10 bases between their ends. CDR1 and CDR2 (LGHNA, YSLEER) derive from the germline V gene. Including cysteine and phenylalanine, the CDR3 has 13 amino acids. The only DNA kept is the CDR3, 39 bases in frame from the first base. The record originates from a study of shared clonotypes between healthy human individuals (dated by TCRdb to the early 2020s). About the full investigation: The cohort comprised two women and a few men aged 18 to 49 years. Libraries were prepared and TCR repertoires were sequenced by different laboratories using diverse techniques, in order to increase sequencing depth and limit assay-specific biases. Per donor, leukapheresis produced somewhere between about 0.94 and 8.9 billion PBMCs. Per donor, three plates each were used for CD4 naive and CD4 memory, two for CD8 naive, and one for CD8 memory. The study deeply sequenced blood TCR repertoires of five healthy adults to estimate repertoire size and the extent of clonotype sharing between individuals.

Using the deep immunoSEQ assay, multiplex PCR amplified TCR CDR3 regions from genomic DNA. Extracted genomic DNA from each cell subset was distributed evenly across all wells of several immunoSEQ 96-well plates, and each plate was treated as a replicate. For sorted subsets, around 200 ng genomic DNA, equal to tens of thousands of T cell genomes, was loaded into each replicate PCR. Purified libraries were quantified with a Qubit 3.0 fluorometer, sized on a Bioanalyzer 2100, and re-quantified with the KAPA Library Quantification kit. Every immunoSEQ 96-well plate was sequenced on a dedicated single-read 150-cycle Illumina NextSeq 550 flow cell. Per the original workflow: Because the immunoSEQ output held only junctional sequences and lacked quality scores, the filtering could not match the filtering applied to full-length reads. Sequences were annotated with PyIR, a Python wrapper for IgBLAST v1.9, and V/J genes and CDR3 were assigned using IMGT germline references. Any read was removed if the V/J assignment was weak (E-value above 1e-6), the CDR3 was missing, or the read contained stop codons, out-of-frame junctions, or ambiguous translated residues. V3J clonotypes were defined as sequences sharing an identical inferred V gene, J gene, and CDR3 amino acid sequence. To compute the percentage overlap between repertoires, the number of shared unique clonotypes was divided by the size of the smaller repertoire. Richness of each repertoire was evaluated using RTK rarefaction, the Chao1 estimator, and Recon v2.1 estimates of unobserved clonotypes. For all TCRbeta clonotypes obtained by the gDNA method from four donors, generation probabilities were computed with OLGA. The table comes from immuneACCESS by way of TCRdb, which keeps in-frame sequences with V and J called. Part of the clones is missing from these tables; in studies checked, under half for an unresolved V gene and the rest for unknown reasons. V, J and clone size derive from that table, while D and trimming were established from the DNA sequence. The sample has around 2.5 million clones on record, 93% of them singletons. Clones ranked in the top ten supply about 0.38% of the sample.

Donors were healthy HIV-negative adults with no recently reported acute infections or vaccinations. Every donor was a Caucasian adult living in Nashville, Tennessee, USA. CD4+ T cells were enriched by magnetic negative selection, after which naive cells were positively selected on CD45RA and the negative fraction was taken as the memory subset. Blood was obtained by leukapheresis, after which PBMCs were separated by Ficoll-Histopaque density gradient centrifugation and cryopreserved in liquid nitrogen vapor phase. Purity and quantity of every magnetically sorted T cell population were checked by analytical flow cytometry. Each sorted fraction had its genomic DNA isolated and then quantified by UV absorbance on a Nanodrop 2000c. Study-wide conclusions, independent of this receptor: When four donors were compared, the shared fraction of clonotypes was about 5% for naive CD4, approximately 3.3% for naive CD8, more than 2% for memory CD4, and about 0.36% for memory CD8. Naive subsets generally had larger estimated clonotype richness than memory subsets. Sampling was restricted to blood, and TCR repertoires in tissues likely differ from the TCR repertoires found in blood. Because the study included only a small number of donors, the genetic and exposure-history diversity represented was limited. Rarefaction of sorted-subset datasets indicated incomplete sequencing despite the large sequencing depth. Based on pairwise subsampling, the degree of clonotype sharing among donors was expected to be affected by sequencing depth. Compared with non-shared clonotypes, clonotypes shared by all four sorted-subset donors had higher generation probabilities.

The sequence was collected from a man between 18 and 35 years old in good health. Some clones in this sample may be carry-over from other donors' samples. The source material was naive CD4+ T cells from PBMCs. The cell subset or site label, read with the paper, signifies: CD45RA+ positively selected. The chain was built from TRBV4-3 and TRBJ1-6; no confident D gene assignment can be made. The CDR3 corresponds to CASSQEMGSPLHF. The nucleotide sequence reads as follows: TGCGCCAGCAGCCAGGAAATGGGGTCACCCCTCCACTTT.